This T cell receptor (beta chain) came from a study of T-cell reconstitution after alpha-beta-depleted transplantation in children. There are 16 residues in the CDR3. The germline gives CDR1 SGHTA, CDR2 FQGNSA. V was pared by 1 base and J by 3 bases, with 13 bases between. This clonotype occurred a few times. Unique molecular identifiers were used in preparing the TCRbeta library. TCRdb fed the PCR reads into MiXCR, producing one record per CDR3 protein. This table holds around 960,000 distinct CDR3 sequences, about 31% found once. This chain uses TRBV7-2 with TRBJ2-1; D possibly corresponds to TRBD2 (6 bases). This TCR derives from a boy under three years old who had a stem cell transplant for SCID, so the T cells may come from the graft donor. Sequencing was performed on PBMCs, mostly from graft donor cells, taken 360 days after TCRalphabeta/CD19-depleted stem cell transplant. This CDR3 reads CASSLGPGRDYNEQFF. CDR3 DNA: TGTGCCAGCAGCTTAGGCCCGGGGCGGGACTACAATGAGCAGTTCTTC.